This entry concerns a single T cell receptor (beta chain). V was clipped by 5 bases and J by 2 bases; unmatched bases: 13. Germline CDR1 and CDR2: SGHAT and FQNNGV. There are 17 residues in the CDR3. The sample belongs to a study of T-cell reconstitution after alpha-beta-depleted transplantation in children. During its preparation, the TCRbeta library received unique molecular identifiers. One entry per CDR3 protein, called by TCRdb with MiXCR from the PCR reads. Of around 420,000 distinct CDR3 sequences in the sample, under 20% were seen once. The V and J genes are TRBV11-2 and TRBJ2-3; 7 nucleotides agree with TRBD2. Sequenced here: PBMCs, mostly from graft donor cells, sampled 360 days after TCRalphabeta/CD19-depleted stem cell transplant. The TCR originated in a boy younger than two who had a stem cell transplant for Wiskott-Aldrich syndrome, so the T cells may come from the graft donor. The DNA for the CDR3 is TGTGCCAGCAGCCCACGCCTCGGACTAGGTTCCACAGATACGCAGTATTTT. This translates into CASSPRLGLGSTDTQYF. Drawing the rest from reference TRBV11-2 and TRBJ2-3, the complete variable domain is EAGVAQSPRYKIIEKRQSVAFWCNPISGHATLYWYQQILGQGPKLLIQFQNNGVVDDSQLPKDRFSAERLKGVDSTLKIQPAKLEDSAVYLCASSPRLGLGSTDTQYFGPGTRLTVL.